The following is a TCR beta chain sequence with its context. No antigen is known for it. Given a much more abundant clone one base away, this may be a read error. Other DNA variants within this sample encode the same CDR3. This specimen comes from a study of metastatic and nonmetastatic thyroid tumors. In the authors' workflow: Researchers built a distant-metastasis classifier for papillary thyroid cancer that drew on CDR3 differences across clinicopathological groups. Via MiXCR, TCRdb re-called the PCR reads. These V and J calls originate from TCRdb's pipeline instead of the authors' own analysis. Of fewer than 100,000 clones listed, just under 15% are singletons. Thyroid surgery had not been preceded by any treatment in any patient. Findings and limits, study-wide: Across blood and tumor, TCR beta diversity in malignant thyroid tumors was reportedly significantly higher than in benign nodules.

The source of this sequence is a female donor with papillary thyroid cancer or a benign thyroid nodule (not recorded which). Some clones in this sample may be carry-over from other donors' samples. The sequenced sample was blood.

CDR3 sequence reads: CSARDRWVSTDTQYF. In DNA, the CDR3 is TGCAGTGCTAGGGATCGGTGGGTTAGCACAGATACGCAGTATTTT. V is TRBV20-1 and J is TRBJ2-3; no clear D gene. This CDR3 comprises 15 residues. CDR1 and CDR2 (germline): DFQATT, SNEGSKA (reference sequence). V lost 3 bases and J lost 0, with 13 bases in between.